The clone carrying this T cell receptor (beta chain) was seen a single time. What it binds is not known. The data were taken from a study of cytomegalovirus exposure and HLA in healthy donors. The data were produced by immunoSEQ multiplex PCR, yet TCRdb's version contains in-frame clones alone and is incomplete. The data show about 130,000 clones, with 94% seen just once and approximately 1.2% held by the top ten. V gave up 4 bases and J gave up 6 bases, with 13 bases separating them. CDR3 length: 13 residues. The germline V gene encodes CDR1 SGHRS and CDR2 YFSETQ. Whole-study findings and limits: More than 150 TCR beta chains were listed as cytomegalovirus-associated.

What was sequenced was PBMCs. The receptor was isolated from a woman aged 18-30 years in good health and CMV-seronegative. This chain uses TRBV5-1 with TRBJ1-2; D possibly corresponds to TRBD1 (6 bases). The CDR3 DNA reads TGCGCCAGCAGCCCCGCAGGGGAGAATGGCTACACCTTC. Translating gives CASSPAGENGYTF.